This passage covers 23 T cell receptor beta chains from one sample sequenced in a study of radiotherapy plus CTLA-4 blockade in lung cancer. TCRdb's copy holds only in-frame clones and misses some; the assay was immunoSEQ multiplex PCR. The sample consists of tens of thousands of clones, over 70% of them appearing once. Sequencing used peripheral blood, obtained from a patient treated with radiotherapy plus ipilimumab. These TCRs come from a human donor with non-small cell lung cancer who had a partial response to radiotherapy plus ipilimumab. Some clones in this sample may be carry-over from other donors' samples.

This rearrangement joins TRBV5-4 to TRBJ2-5; D possibly corresponds to TRBD1 (6 bases). Germline lookup yields CDR1 SGHNT and CDR2 YYREEE (reference sequence). This CDR3 region has 16 residues. Trimming removed 3 bases from V and 5 bases from J, with 20 bases in between. As DNA, the CDR3 is TGTGCCAGCAGCTCTCCCGGTCGGCAGGGGCAGGAGACCCAGTACTTC. It translates to CASSSPGRQGQETQYF. Drawing the rest from reference TRBV5-4 and TRBJ2-5, the complete variable domain is ETGVTQSPTHLIKTRGQQVTLRCSSQSGHNTVSWYQQALGQGPQFIFQYYREEENGRGNFPPRFSGLQFPNYSSELNVNALELDDSALYLCASSSPGRQGQETQYFGPGTRLLVL.

The chain employs TRBV7-3 and TRBJ2-3; TRBD2 aligns across 8 bases. Germline trimming cut 1 base from V and 2 bases from J; bases unmatched to any gene: 8. The CDR3 is 17 amino acids. Germline V gene lookup returns CDR1 SGHTA and CDR2 FQGTGA. This CDR3 reads CASSLIGSGGVTDTQYF. CDR3 coding DNA: TGTGCCAGCAGCTTAATAGGCAGCGGGGGTGTCACAGATACGCAGTATTTT. Complete variable domain (other parts from reference TRBV7-3 and TRBJ2-3): GAGVSQTPSNKVTEKGKYVELRCDPISGHTALYWYRQSLGQGPEFLIYFQGTGAADDSGLPNDRFFAVRPEGSVSTLKIQRTERGDSAVYLCASSLIGSGGVTDTQYFGPGTRLTVL.

The V call is TRBV14, the J call TRBJ2-2, with TRBD1 as a possible D gene (5 bases). The germline V and J ends were trimmed by 4 bases and 1 base, with 22 bases remaining between them. The CDR3 runs 19 residues. Per the germline V gene, CDR1 is SGHDN and CDR2 is FVKESK. The CDR3 region has the DNA TGTGCCAGCAGCCCCCTGTTTTACGTAGGGGCGCAGAACACCGGGGAGCTGTTTTTT. Translated, it gives CASSPLFYVGAQNTGELFF.

This CDR3 reads CASSVRTSGNTGELFF. As DNA, the CDR3 is TGTGCCAGCAGCGTAAGGACTAGCGGAAACACCGGGGAGCTGTTTTTT. The J gene is TRBJ2-2, the V gene TRBV11-2; TRBD2 matches 10 bases. Germline loops: CDR1 SGHAT, CDR2 FQNNGV. V lost 5 bases, J lost 2 bases, and 5 bases stayed unmatched. The CDR3 is 16 residues long. The full variable domain, with the rest looked up from reference TRBV11-2 and TRBJ2-2, is EAGVAQSPRYKIIEKRQSVAFWCNPISGHATLYWYQQILGQGPKLLIQFQNNGVVDDSQLPKDRFSAERLKGVDSTLKIQPAKLEDSAVYLCASSVRTSGNTGELFFGEGSRLTVL.

This sequence joins TRBV19 and TRBJ2-1; the match to TRBD2 covers 9 bases. CDR3 length: 16 amino acids. Trimming took 6 bases from V and 9 from J; bases not matched to a gene: 15. Germline V gene lookup returns CDR1 LNHDA and CDR2 SQIVND (reference sequence). DNA for the CDR3: TGTGCCAGTAGCTATAGGGCGGGAGGGCCTATAGTTGAGCAGTTCTTC. It encodes CASSYRAGGPIVEQFF.

The genes are TRBV7-9 and TRBJ1-1, with D maybe TRBD1 (5 bases). The CDR3 totals 13 residues. Germline V CDR1 and CDR2: SEHNR, FQNEAQ (reference sequence). V was shortened by 2 bases and J by 4 bases, with 8 bases between the two germline ends. CDR3 DNA sequence: TGTGCCAGCAGCTTATCACAGGCCACTGAAGCTTTCTTT. This sequence encodes CASSLSQATEAFF.

V is TRBV18 and J is TRBJ1-1; 8 positions match TRBD1. Trimming removed 5 bases from V and 0 bases from J; junction bases left unmatched: 8. Germline V lookup: CDR1 KGHSH, CDR2 LQKENI. There are 16 residues in the CDR3. The CDR3 DNA sequence: TGTGCCAGCTCATCGGCCACGGACAGGGTGAACACTGAAGCTTTCTTT. It yields the protein CASSSATDRVNTEAFF.

The chain recombines TRBV2 with TRBJ2-3, with 8 nucleotides matching TRBD2. With 5 bases clipped from V and 5 bases from J, the junction kept 12 bases outside the gene matches. Germline V CDR1 and CDR2: SNHLY, FYNNEI. The CDR3 loop spans 16 amino acids. CDR3 sequence (DNA): TGTGCCAGCAGTATTGCCGGGACTAGGAGTGTAGATACGCAGTATTTT. Translation gives CASSIAGTRSVDTQYF.

This chain connects TRBV2 to TRBJ2-5; 9 bases are shared with TRBD2. There are 15 residues in the CDR3. Germline CDR1 reads SNHLY; CDR2 reads FYNNEI. V dropped 6 bases and J dropped 7; count of bases not matched to a gene: 12. CDR3 nucleotide sequence: TGTGCCAGCAGGCAAGCTAGCGGGGAGGTTAGGACCCAGTACTTC. Its translation is CASRQASGEVRTQYF.

This chain's CDR3 is CASSQSVLVRTEAFF. The CDR3 DNA reads as TGCGCCAGCAGCCAATCGGTTCTGGTGAGAACTGAAGCTTTCTTT. V is TRBV4-3 and J is TRBJ1-1; D not resolved. V gave up 2 bases and J gave up 5 bases, with 15 bases separating them. CDR3 length: 15 residues. CDR1 and CDR2 from the germline V gene are LGHNA and YSLEER.

The chain employs TRBV11-2 and TRBJ2-5, with D unresolved. The CDR3 has 12 amino acids. V was pared by 2 bases and J by 1 base, with 2 bases between. Germline V gives CDR1 SGHAT, CDR2 FQNNGV. The CDR3 loop reads CASSLLQETQYF. The CDR3 DNA reads TGTGCCAGCAGCTTACTCCAAGAGACCCAGTACTTC.

The chain joins TRBV6-5 to TRBJ1-4; 9 bases line up with TRBD1. Germline loops: CDR1 MNHEY, CDR2 SVGAGI. The CDR3 is made up of 15 amino acids. The J segment lost 5 bases and the V segment lost 6 bases, leaving 7 bases of the junction unmatched. The chain's CDR3 is CASRSRQGGNEKLFF. In DNA, the CDR3 is TGTGCCAGCAGAAGCCGACAGGGGGGAAATGAAAAACTGTTTTTT.

The rearrangement links TRBV29-1 to TRBJ2-7, with D perhaps TRBD1 (5 bases). The CDR3 totals 12 residues. Germline V gene lookup returns CDR1 SQVTM and CDR2 ANQGSEA. V shed 4 bases and J shed 5 bases, with 12 bases lying between them. This CDR3 reads CSVAVWGNEQYF. In DNA form, the CDR3 reads TGCAGCGTTGCAGTTTGGGGCAACGAGCAGTACTTC.

This clone occurred a few times. As DNA, the CDR3 is TGCAGCGTTGGGGGACAGGGCTTTGCAGATACGCAGTATTTT. Amino acids: CSVGGQGFADTQYF. The rearrangement joins TRBV29-1 to TRBJ2-3; 9 nucleotides match TRBD1. The CDR3 sequence is 14 residues long. In germline, CDR1 is SQVTM, CDR2 ANQGSEA. V was clipped by 4 bases and J by 4 bases; unmatched bases: 6.

This clone was detected once. This chain connects TRBV6-5 to TRBJ1-2; D is unresolved. Germline V lookup: CDR1 MNHEY, CDR2 SVGAGI. V lost 2 bases and J 4 bases, leaving 11 bases between the germline ends. CDR3 length: 14 amino acids. As DNA, the CDR3 is TGTGCCAGCAGTTACATGGGCAGGCCCTATGGCTACACCTTC. It translates to CASSYMGRPYGYTF.

The chain uses TRBV2 and TRBJ2-1; D not certain. V was pared by 7 bases and J by 0 bases, with 13 bases between. Germline V lookup: CDR1 SNHLY, CDR2 FYNNEI. This CDR3 has 15 residues. The CDR3 region is CASINGPRSYNEQFF. The CDR3 nucleotides are TGTGCCAGCATCAATGGGCCCCGCTCCTACAATGAGCAGTTCTTC.

This rearrangement joins TRBV14 to TRBJ2-5; maybe TRBD2 (6 bases). Per the germline V gene, CDR1 is SGHDN and CDR2 is FVKESK. The CDR3 is 13 amino acids. The V and J ends lost 2 bases and 9 bases respectively, with 13 bases between them. The chain's CDR3 is CASSQLQWGAQYF. Written as DNA, the CDR3 is TGTGCCAGCAGCCAACTGCAGTGGGGGGCCCAGTACTTC.

This clone was detected only a few times. The chain employs TRBV7-8 and TRBJ1-5; D may be TRBD1 (5 bases). Germline CDR1 SGHVS, CDR2 FQNEAQ. V was trimmed by 4 bases and J by 6 bases, leaving 13 bases between them. There are 14 residues in the CDR3. CDR3 nucleotides: TGTGCCAGCAGCTCGATAAAGGGGTTTCAGCCCCAGCATTTT. Amino acid sequence: CASSSIKGFQPQHF.

The chain couples TRBV7-8 to TRBJ2-1, with D maybe TRBD2 (5 bases). The V end was cut by 2 bases, the J end by 8 bases, with 16 bases between. Germline V gene lookup returns CDR1 SGHVS and CDR2 FQNEAQ. The CDR3 is made up of 15 amino acids. The CDR3, as DNA: TGTGCCAGCAGCTTACAGGCGCTACTAGGGCATGAGCAGTTCTTC. Protein: CASSLQALLGHEQFF.

This clone was observed a few times. Written as DNA, the CDR3 is TGCGCCAGCAGCTTGAGGGGGGGCAGTGAAGCTTTCTTT. The encoded protein is CASSLRGGSEAFF. The chain links TRBV5-1 to TRBJ1-1; TRBD1 might be the D (6 bases). CDR1 is SGHRS and CDR2 is YFSETQ in the germline V gene. The CDR3 loop spans 13 amino acids. Deletions cut 1 base from V and 7 bases from J, with 11 bases between.

This clone came up once. The V gene is TRBV19, the J gene TRBJ2-5; D is ambiguous. V gave up 2 bases and J gave up 5 bases, with 18 bases separating them. Germline lookup yields CDR1 LNHDA and CDR2 SQIVND (reference sequence). The CDR3 extends over 16 amino acids. The DNA of the CDR3 is TGTGCCAGTAGTATATCCCCTTTTTTGATCGGGGAGACCCAGTACTTC. Translation gives CASSISPFLIGETQYF.

The genes are TRBV19 and TRBJ1-5; 8 bases line up with TRBD1. With V trimmed by 1 base and J by 3 bases, 11 bases remained unmatched. CDR1 is LNHDA and CDR2 is SQIVND in the germline V gene (reference sequence). CDR3 length equals 18 residues. CDR3 nucleotides: TGTGCCAGTAGTATAGCCCGGGCAGGGGGCCGCGTCAATCAGCCCCAGCATTTT. It specifies CASSIARAGGRVNQPQHF.

The chain joins TRBV5-1 to TRBJ1-3; 11 bases are a match to TRBD1. This CDR3 spans 15 amino acids. CDR1 is SGHRS and CDR2 is YFSETQ in the germline V gene. The junction had 1 base not matched to a gene; V was cut back by 5 bases and J by 0 bases. CDR3 amino acids: CASSGTGGSGNTIYF. The CDR3 DNA is TGCGCCAGCAGTGGGACAGGGGGCTCTGGAAACACCATATATTTT.